These 5 T cell receptor beta chains were all obtained from the same sample, sequenced in a study of blood T cell repertoires in COVID-19. Assay: immunoSEQ multiplex PCR; the TCRdb copy retains only in-frame clones and omits some. The profile covers roughly 200,000 clones, with 85% to 90% appearing a single time and 0.88% taken by the ten largest. Material: peripheral blood. Source of these receptors: a woman younger than 30 who had recovered from COVID-19.

This clone was recorded a few times. The rearrangement uses TRBV30 and TRBJ2-3, with a tentative D call TRBD2 (6 bases). The germline V gene encodes CDR1 GTSNPN and CDR2 SVGIG (reference sequence). Between the trimmed V and J ends, which lost 0 bases and 5 bases, there was a span of 12 bases. The CDR3 totals 14 residues. CDR3: CAWSVRGSGDTQYF. CDR3 nucleotide sequence: TGTGCCTGGAGTGTCCGGGGGAGCGGAGATACGCAGTATTTT.

The J gene is TRBJ2-1, the V gene TRBV7-9, with a tentative D call TRBD2 (5 bases). V lost 8 bases to trimming and J lost 0 bases, with 14 bases between them. Germline CDR1 SEHNR, CDR2 FQNEAQ (reference sequence). The CDR3 is made up of 15 amino acids. The CDR3 reads CASSPKAGSYNEQFF. DNA for the CDR3: TGTGCCAGCTCCCCAAAGGCGGGCTCCTACAATGAGCAGTTCTTC.

The chain couples TRBV19 to TRBJ2-3, with 11 bases fitting TRBD2. The CDR3 sequence is 16 residues long. Per the germline V gene, CDR1 is LNHDA and CDR2 is SQIVND (reference sequence). Trimming at V came to 6 bases and at J to 0 bases, leaving 5 bases not matched to a gene. The CDR3: CASRRLAGSSTDTQYF. The CDR3 bases are TGTGCCAGTAGGAGACTAGCGGGGAGTAGCACAGATACGCAGTATTTT.

CDR3 coding DNA: TGCGCCAGCAGCCAAGCTCTGGCAGGGTCGATGAACGAGCAGTACTTC. Translated: CASSQALAGSMNEQYF. The chain carries TRBV4-3 and TRBJ2-7, with D perhaps TRBD1 (5 bases). CDR1 is LGHNA and CDR2 is YSLEER in the germline V gene. Trimming removed 1 base at V and 5 bases at J, with 18 bases between. The CDR3 spans 16 residues.

The gene calls are TRBV6-2 or TRBV6-3 and TRBJ2-7; 12 positions agree with TRBD1. The CDR3 contains 15 residues. In germline, CDR1 is MNHEY, CDR2 SVGEGT. V shed 4 bases and J 4 bases; nucleotides not matched to a gene: 5. The CDR3 is CASSSGTGGLYEQYF. DNA for the CDR3: TGTGCCAGCAGTTCCGGGACAGGGGGCTTGTACGAGCAGTACTTC.